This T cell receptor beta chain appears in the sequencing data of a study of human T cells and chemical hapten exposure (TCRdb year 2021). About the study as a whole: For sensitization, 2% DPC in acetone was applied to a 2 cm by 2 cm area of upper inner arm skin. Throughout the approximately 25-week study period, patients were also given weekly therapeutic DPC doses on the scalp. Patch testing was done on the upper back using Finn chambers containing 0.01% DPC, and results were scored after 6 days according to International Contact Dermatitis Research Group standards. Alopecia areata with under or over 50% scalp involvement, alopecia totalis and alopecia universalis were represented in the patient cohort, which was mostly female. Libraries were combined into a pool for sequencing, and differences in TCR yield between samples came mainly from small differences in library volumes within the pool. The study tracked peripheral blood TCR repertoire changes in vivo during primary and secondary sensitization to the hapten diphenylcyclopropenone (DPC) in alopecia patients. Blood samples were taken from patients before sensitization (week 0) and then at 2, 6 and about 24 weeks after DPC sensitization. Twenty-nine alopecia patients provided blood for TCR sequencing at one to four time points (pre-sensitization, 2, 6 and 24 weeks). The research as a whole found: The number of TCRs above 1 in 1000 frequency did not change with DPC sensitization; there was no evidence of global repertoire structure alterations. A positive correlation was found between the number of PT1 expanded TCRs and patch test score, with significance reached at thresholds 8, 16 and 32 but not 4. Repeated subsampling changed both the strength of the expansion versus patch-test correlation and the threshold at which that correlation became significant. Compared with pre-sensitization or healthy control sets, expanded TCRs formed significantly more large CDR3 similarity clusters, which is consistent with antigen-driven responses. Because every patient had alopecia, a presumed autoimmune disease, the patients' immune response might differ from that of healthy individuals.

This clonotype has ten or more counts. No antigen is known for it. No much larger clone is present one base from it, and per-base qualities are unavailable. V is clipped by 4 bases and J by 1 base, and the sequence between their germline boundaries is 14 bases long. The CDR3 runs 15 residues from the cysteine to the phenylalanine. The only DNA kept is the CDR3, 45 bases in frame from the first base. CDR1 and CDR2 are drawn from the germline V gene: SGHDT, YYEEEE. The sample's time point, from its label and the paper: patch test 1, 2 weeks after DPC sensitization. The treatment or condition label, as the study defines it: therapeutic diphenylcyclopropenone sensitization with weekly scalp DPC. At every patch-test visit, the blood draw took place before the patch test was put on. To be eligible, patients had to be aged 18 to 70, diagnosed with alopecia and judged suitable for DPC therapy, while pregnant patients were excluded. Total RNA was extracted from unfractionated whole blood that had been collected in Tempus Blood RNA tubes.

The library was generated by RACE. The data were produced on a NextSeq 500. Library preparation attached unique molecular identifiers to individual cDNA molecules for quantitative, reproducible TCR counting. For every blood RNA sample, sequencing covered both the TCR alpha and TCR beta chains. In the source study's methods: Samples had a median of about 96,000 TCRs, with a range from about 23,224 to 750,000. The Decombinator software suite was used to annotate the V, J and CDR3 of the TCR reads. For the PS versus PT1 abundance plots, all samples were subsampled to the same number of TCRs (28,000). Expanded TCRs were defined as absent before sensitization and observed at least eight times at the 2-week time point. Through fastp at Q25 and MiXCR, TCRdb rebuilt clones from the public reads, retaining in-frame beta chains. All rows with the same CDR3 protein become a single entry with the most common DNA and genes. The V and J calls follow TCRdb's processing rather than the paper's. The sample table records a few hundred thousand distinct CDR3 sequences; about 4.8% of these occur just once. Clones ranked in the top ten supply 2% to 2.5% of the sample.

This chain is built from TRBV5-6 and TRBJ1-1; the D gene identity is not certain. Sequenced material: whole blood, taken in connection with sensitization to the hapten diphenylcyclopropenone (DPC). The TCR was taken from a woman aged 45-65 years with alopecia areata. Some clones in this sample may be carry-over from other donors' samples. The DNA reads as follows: TGTGCCAGCAGCACCCGACTCAAGCCGAACACTGAAGCTTTCTTT. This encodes CASSTRLKPNTEAFF.